A selection of T cell receptor beta chains follows, all from one sample in a study of T cells in Graves' hyperthyroidism and ophthalmopathy. MiXCR, run by TCRdb on the multiplex PCR reads, gives a single entry per CDR3 protein. The profile shows some 510,000 distinct CDR3 sequences, roughly 20% of them singletons. What was sequenced was blood. The origin of the receptors is a man aged 18-30 years with Graves' hyperthyroidism. The CDR3 runs from the conserved cysteine through the conserved F or W. The D gene is left open where the match is weak. Rows give clone size only sometimes, using once, few, many, or a class for an expanded clone.

clone size: .
CDR3 length: 14
D gene: .
J gene: TRBJ1-2
V gene: TRBV5-1
CDR3 protein: CASSLERGSYGYTF
CDR3 DNA: TGCGCCAGCAGCTTGGAAAGAGGGAGCTATGGCTACACCTTC

clone size: .
CDR3 length: 14
D gene: .
J gene: TRBJ2-2
V gene: TRBV7-9
CDR3 protein: CASSRGMNTGELFF
CDR3 DNA: TGTGCCAGCAGTCGGGGGATGAACACCGGGGAGCTGTTTTTT

clone size: few
CDR3 length: 15
D gene: .
J gene: TRBJ2-7
V gene: TRBV27
CDR3 protein: CASTLSRGIGYEQYF
CDR3 DNA: TGTGCCAGCACCCTTAGCCGGGGTATCGGCTACGAGCAGTACTTC

clone size: few
CDR3 length: 14
D gene: .
J gene: TRBJ2-4
V gene: TRBV6-1
CDR3 protein: CASSEWVGKNIKYF
CDR3 DNA: TGTGCCAGCAGTGAATGGGTTGGCAAAAACATTAAGTACTTC

clone size: .
CDR3 length: 10
D gene: .
J gene: TRBJ2-5
V gene: TRBV25-1
CDR3 protein: CASRGIAQYF
CDR3 DNA: TGTGCCAGCAGGGGAATCGCCCAGTACTTC

clone size: many
CDR3 length: 12
D gene: .
J gene: TRBJ1-2
V gene: TRBV2
CDR3 protein: CASSVGADGYTF
CDR3 DNA: TGTGCCAGCAGTGTAGGCGCGGATGGCTACACCTTC

clone size: many
CDR3 length: 15
D gene: TRBD1
J gene: TRBJ1-5
V gene: TRBV28
CDR3 protein: CASSPDRGRLQPQHF
CDR3 DNA: TGTGCCAGCAGCCCGGACAGGGGGCGTCTTCAGCCCCAGCATTTT

clone size: few
CDR3 length: 13
D gene: .
J gene: TRBJ2-7
V gene: TRBV29-1
CDR3 protein: CSVEPALEDEQYF
CDR3 DNA: TGCAGCGTTGAACCGGCACTAGAGGACGAGCAGTACTTC

clone size: many
CDR3 length: 16
D gene: TRBD1
J gene: TRBJ1-2
V gene: TRBV12-3/TRBV12-4
CDR3 protein: CASSPPTGVKDYGYTF
CDR3 DNA: TGTGCCAGCAGTCCCCCGACAGGGGTGAAGGACTATGGCTACACCTTC

clone size: many
CDR3 length: 12
D gene: .
J gene: TRBJ1-5
V gene: TRBV19
CDR3 protein: CASSISGQPQHF
CDR3 DNA: TGTGCCAGTAGTATCTCCGGCCAGCCCCAGCATTTT

clone size: many
CDR3 length: 16
D gene: TRBD1
J gene: TRBJ1-1
V gene: TRBV29-1
CDR3 protein: CSPGWRGPLESTEAFF
CDR3 DNA: TGCAGCCCCGGGTGGAGGGGGCCTTTAGAGAGCACTGAAGCTTTCTTT

clone size: few
CDR3 length: 17
D gene: TRBD1
J gene: TRBJ1-2
V gene: TRBV6-1
CDR3 protein: CASSQETPGQGYYGYTF
CDR3 DNA: TGTGCCAGCAGCCAAGAAACCCCGGGACAGGGGTACTATGGCTACACCTTC

clone size: .
CDR3 length: 11
D gene: .
J gene: TRBJ1-2
V gene: TRBV12-3/TRBV12-4
CDR3 protein: CASSPGGGHTF
CDR3 DNA: TGTGCCAGCAGCCCCGGAGGAGGCCACACCTTC

clone size: many
CDR3 length: 15
D gene: .
J gene: TRBJ2-7
V gene: TRBV20-1
CDR3 protein: CSARDRLRGYYEQYF
CDR3 DNA: TGCAGTGCTAGAGATCGGCTAAGGGGATACTACGAGCAGTACTTC

clone size: .
CDR3 length: 15
D gene: .
J gene: TRBJ1-5
V gene: TRBV28
CDR3 protein: CASSSTQYSNQPQHF
CDR3 DNA: TGTGCCAGCAGCTCCACCCAATATAGCAATCAGCCCCAGCATTTT

clone size: many
CDR3 length: 10
D gene: .
J gene: TRBJ1-1
V gene: TRBV20-1
CDR3 protein: CSASVAEAFF
CDR3 DNA: TGCAGTGCTAGCGTAGCCGAAGCTTTCTTT

clone size: .
CDR3 length: 14
D gene: .
J gene: TRBJ2-7
V gene: TRBV12-3/TRBV12-4
CDR3 protein: CASSLGQDLGEQYF
CDR3 DNA: TGTGCCAGCAGTTTAGGACAGGACCTAGGCGAGCAGTACTTC